The 26 T cell receptor beta chains below come from one sample, sequenced in a study of spatial heterogeneity in lung cancer. Time point denoted: sample taken at primary tumor resection. These TCRs are of unknown antigen specificity. MiXCR was run by TCRdb on the 5' RACE reads, yielding one entry per CDR3 protein. The profile shows roughly 11,000 distinct CDR3 sequences, around 10% of them singletons. Study-wide findings and caveats: Within tumors, counts of expanded alpha and beta TCRs tracked tumor mutation counts.

Sequencing used lung tumor tissue, obtained at surgery. These receptors originate from a female donor with early-stage non-small cell lung cancer.

This clonotype has ten or more counts. V is TRBV20-1 and J is TRBJ2-5, with D perhaps TRBD2 (5 bases). Trimming took off 0 bases at V and 2 bases at J, with 13 bases between the two ends. The V gene's germline CDR1 is DFQATT and CDR2 SNEGSKA (reference sequence). The CDR3 contains 15 residues. The CDR3, as DNA: TGCAGTGCTAGAGACACCCTAGCAGCTCAAGAGACCCAGTACTTC. The encoded protein is CSARDTLAAQETQYF.

In its sample, this clonotype ranks as medium-sized. The chain combines TRBV7-3 with TRBJ2-2, with 14 bases identical to TRBD2. Unmatched junction bases numbered 9, after V lost 4 bases and J lost 8 bases. The germline gives CDR1 SGHTA, CDR2 FQGTGA. CDR3 length: 17 amino acids. The CDR3 sequence is CASSSRLAGGISGELFF. CDR3 DNA sequence: TGTGCCAGCAGCTCTCGACTAGCGGGAGGGATATCGGGGGAGCTGTTTTTT.

The J gene is TRBJ1-2, the V gene TRBV6-5; D ambiguous. The CDR3 length is 13 residues. Looked up from germline, CDR1 is MNHEY and CDR2 is SVGAGI. The V end was cut by 7 bases, the J end by 6 bases, with 15 bases between. The CDR3 region is CASIGRGLHGYTF. In DNA form, the CDR3 reads TGTGCCAGCATTGGACGAGGCCTGCATGGCTACACCTTC.

There are many counts of this clonotype. The V call is TRBV5-1, the J call TRBJ2-3, with 8 bases aligning to TRBD2. The CDR3 is 15 residues long. V was pared by 1 base and J by 1 base, with 2 bases of the junction left unmatched. CDR1 and CDR2 from the germline V gene are SGHRS and YFSETQ. The CDR3 nucleotides read TGCGCCAGCAGCTTGACAGCGGGGGGCACAGATACGCAGTATTTT. It encodes CASSLTAGGTDTQYF.

In this sample, this clonotype turned up many times. The V gene is TRBV5-1, the J gene TRBJ2-5; 8 bases are a match to TRBD1. The length of the CDR3 is 15 residues. Trimming took 4 bases from V and 7 from J; bases not matched to a gene: 12. Germline V gene data show CDR1 as SGHRS and CDR2 as YFSETQ. CDR3 sequence (DNA): TGCGCCAGCAGCGCCGGACAGGGAGATCGAGGGACCCAGTACTTC. Its translation is CASSAGQGDRGTQYF. The whole variable domain, filled in from reference TRBV5-1 and TRBJ2-5, reads KAGVTQTPRYLIKTRGQQVTLSCSPISGHRSVSWYQQTPGQGLQFLFEYFSETQRNKGNFPGRFSGRQFSNSRSEMNVSTLELGDSALYLCASSAGQGDRGTQYFGPGTRLLVL.

This clonotype rates as medium-sized (0.01 to 0.1%). The chain employs TRBV12-3 or TRBV12-4 and TRBJ1-2; tentatively, D is TRBD1 (5 bases). Trimming took 1 base from V and 6 from J, leaving 6 bases between them. The CDR3 has 12 residues. CDR3 sequence (DNA): TGTGCCAGCAGTTTAGGGGGCGATGGCTACACCTTC. Translating it yields CASSLGGDGYTF.

CDR3: CATKSPGTGTYEQYF. The CDR3 DNA reads as TGTGCCACGAAGTCACCCGGGACAGGGACCTACGAGCAGTACTTC. This sequence joins TRBV28 and TRBJ2-7; 9 bases align to TRBD1. The junction had 12 bases not matched to a gene; V was cut back by 10 bases and J by 2 bases. Per the germline V gene, CDR1 is MDHEN and CDR2 is SYDVKM. This CDR3 comprises 15 residues.

The chain is built from TRBV12-3 or TRBV12-4 and TRBJ2-2; 8 bases fit TRBD2. This CDR3 spans 14 amino acids. J was trimmed by 2 bases and V by 7 bases; bases with no gene match: 3. CDR3: CASTGTRNTGELFF. In DNA, the CDR3 is TGTGCCAGCACCGGGACTAGAAACACCGGGGAGCTGTTTTTT.

This clonotype has a handful of counts. J is TRBJ2-7 and V is TRBV10-1, with 8 bases lining up with TRBD1. The germline gives CDR1 WNHNN, CDR2 SYGVQD (reference sequence). The CDR3 has 14 amino acids. The ends lost 2 bases at V and 2 bases at J; junction bases unmatched: 2. CDR3 loop: CASSEGTGPYEQYF. Here the CDR3 DNA reads TGCGCCAGCAGTGAGGGGACAGGCCCCTACGAGCAGTACTTC.

This clonotype was seen many times. The J gene is TRBJ2-7, the V gene TRBV10-3; 7 nucleotides line up with TRBD2. Germline V gene data show CDR1 as ENHRY and CDR2 as SYGVKD. The length of the CDR3 is 13 residues. V shed 2 bases and J 6 bases; nucleotides not matched to a gene: 4. CDR3 sequence (DNA): TGTGCCATCAGTGAGGCCCGGGAGGCCGAGCAGTACTTC. The encoded protein is CAISEAREAEQYF.

The chain combines TRBV11-2 with TRBJ2-7; D might be TRBD2 (6 bases). The CDR3 sequence is 13 residues long. V lost 4 bases and J lost 0, with 7 bases in between. Germline V CDR1 and CDR2: SGHAT, FQNNGV. The CDR3 reads CASSYSGSYEQYF. As DNA, the CDR3 is TGTGCCAGCAGCTATAGCGGCTCCTACGAGCAGTACTTC.

V is TRBV3-1 and J is TRBJ2-3; D is possibly TRBD1 (5 bases). In germline, CDR1 is LGHDT, CDR2 YNNKEL (reference sequence). The CDR3 has 12 residues. V was clipped by 6 bases and J by 6 bases, with 10 bases between them. This CDR3 reads CASSRGEDTQYF. The CDR3 DNA reads as TGTGCCAGCAGTAGGGGCGAGGATACGCAGTATTTT.

This clonotype was counted between two and nine times. This chain connects TRBV5-1 to TRBJ2-4, with 7 bases lining up with TRBD1. The CDR3 runs 16 residues. Germline V lookup: CDR1 SGHRS, CDR2 YFSETQ. With 3 bases clipped from V and 0 bases from J, the junction kept 6 bases outside the gene matches. As DNA, the CDR3 is TGCGCCAGCAGCTGGGGGACAGATCTAGCCAAAAACATTCAGTACTTC. Encoded protein: CASSWGTDLAKNIQYF.

By share, this clonotype ranks as medium-sized. The gene calls are TRBV27 and TRBJ2-1; 9 nucleotides align to TRBD1. Looked up from germline, CDR1 is MNHEY and CDR2 is SMNVEV (reference sequence). After removal of 4 bases from V and 7 bases from J, the junction contained 5 bases not matched to a gene. This CDR3 region has 14 residues. CDR3 sequence: CASSSGQGFNEQFF. In nucleotides, the CDR3 is TGTGCCAGCAGTTCAGGACAGGGGTTTAATGAGCAGTTCTTC.

This clonotype was observed a few times. The J gene is TRBJ2-7, the V gene TRBV11-1; 13 positions match TRBD2. This CDR3 is 16 amino acids long. Germline loops: CDR1 SGHAT, CDR2 FQDESV (reference sequence). V lost 5 bases and J lost 4; bases outside the gene matches: 8. The DNA of the CDR3 is TGTGCCAGCAGCCAAGGGGGACTAGCGGGATCTTACGAGCAGTACTTC. Translation: CASSQGGLAGSYEQYF. Filled out from reference TRBV11-1 and TRBJ2-7, the complete variable domain reads EAEVAQSPRYKITEKSQAVAFWCDPISGHATLYWYRQILGQGPELLVQFQDESVVDDSQLPKDRFSAERLKGVDSTLKIQPAELGDSAMYLCASSQGGLAGSYEQYFGPGTRLTVT.

This clonotype was seen ten or more times. V gene TRBV1 combines with J gene TRBJ2-7. TRBV1 is a pseudogene locus. This CDR3 contains 10 residues. The CDR3 DNA sequence: TGCACCAGCAGCTGCGACGAGCAGTACTTC. Protein sequence: CTSSCDEQYF.

By share of the sample, this clonotype is medium-sized. The chain uses TRBV19 and TRBJ1-5; D not resolved. The ends were cut back, 4 bases at V and 1 base at J, with 11 bases in the middle. The CDR3 length is 15 residues. CDR1 and CDR2 from the germline V gene are LNHDA and SQIVND (reference sequence). This CDR3 is CASSTTLGSNQPQHF. DNA for the CDR3: TGTGCCAGTAGTACGACCCTCGGGAGCAATCAGCCCCAGCATTTT.

This sequence joins TRBV7-2 and TRBJ1-4, with D possibly being TRBD1 (6 bases). Trimming stripped 0 bases from V and 12 bases from J, with 17 bases between. Germline V CDR1 and CDR2: SGHTA, FQGNSA. CDR3 length: 15 amino acids. The CDR3 here is CASSLAGASPVELFF. The CDR3 bases are TGTGCCAGCAGCTTAGCGGGGGCCTCCCCGGTAGAACTGTTTTTT.

The genes are TRBV4-2 and TRBJ2-1; D perhaps matches TRBD1 (6 bases). The germline CDR1 and CDR2 sequences are LGHNA and YNFKEQ. The CDR3 has 14 residues. The V gene lost 3 bases and the J gene lost 9 bases, with 15 bases spanning the gap. CDR3 coding DNA: TGTGCCAGCAGCCATAACAGGGTCTCGACTGAGCAGTTCTTC. This codes for CASSHNRVSTEQFF.

This clonotype was observed at least ten times. The rearrangement links TRBV5-1 to TRBJ2-5, with D perhaps matching TRBD1 or TRBD2 (5 bases each). Trimming removed 5 bases at V and 5 bases at J, with 13 bases between. This CDR3 comprises 13 residues. Germline-derived CDR1 and CDR2 are SGHRS and YFSETQ. The CDR3 is CASRPPWGETQYF. CDR3 coding DNA: TGCGCCAGCAGACCACCCTGGGGGGAGACCCAGTACTTC.

The chain employs TRBV29-1 and TRBJ1-2; D not resolved. V was shortened by 3 bases and J by 4 bases, with 0 bases between the two germline ends. Looked up from germline, CDR1 is SQVTM and CDR2 is ANQGSEA. The CDR3 spans 9 residues. CDR3 protein: CSVDYGYTF. CDR3 in DNA: TGCAGCGTTGACTATGGCTACACCTTC.

The rearrangement uses TRBV5-6 and TRBJ2-5; D might be TRBD2 (6 bases). Germline loops: CDR1 SGHDT, CDR2 YYEEEE. This CDR3 is built from 15 residues. V lost 4 bases and J 1 base, leaving 14 bases between the germline ends. The CDR3 reads CASSPVGGIQETQYF. The CDR3 DNA follows: TGTGCCAGCAGCCCCGTAGGAGGGATCCAAGAGACCCAGTACTTC.

This clonotype was detected many times. The CDR3 protein is CASRKGRDVWYEQYF. The CDR3, as DNA: TGCGCCAGCCGAAAAGGGAGGGACGTCTGGTACGAGCAGTACTTC. J is TRBJ2-7 and V is TRBV10-2, with TRBD2 matching 7 bases. Germline V gives CDR1 WSHSY, CDR2 SAAADI. V trimming: 8 bases; J trimming: 4 bases; junction bases outside the gene matches: 14. This CDR3 has 15 residues.

This clonotype was observed at least ten times. The chain has TRBV27 and TRBJ2-2; D possibly matches TRBD1 or TRBD2 (7 bases each). The germline CDR1 and CDR2 sequences are MNHEY and SMNVEV (reference sequence). Trimming left V 8 bases short and J 7 bases short, with 14 bases between. The CDR3 sequence is 13 residues long. CDR3 sequence reads: CASGEGAFGELFF. The CDR3 nucleotides read TGTGCCAGCGGGGAGGGGGCCTTCGGGGAGCTGTTTTTT.

This clonotype was detected ten times or more. The chain employs TRBV4-3 and TRBJ2-2, with D unclear. CDR1 LGHNA and CDR2 YSLEER come from the germline V gene. The CDR3 loop spans 14 amino acids. Trimming left V 0 bases short and J 6 bases short, with 8 bases between. In DNA, the CDR3 is TGCGCCAGCAGCCAAGAGCAGTTATCCGGGGAGCTGTTTTTT. It codes for CASSQEQLSGELFF.

In its sample, this clonotype was seen many times. This rearrangement joins TRBV9 to TRBJ1-1; D is perhaps TRBD1 (6 bases). Germline V CDR1 and CDR2: SGDLS, YYNGEE. The V and J ends lost 4 bases and 0 bases respectively, with 22 bases between them. There are 18 residues in the CDR3. The CDR3: CASSPTGGHTGLNTEAFF. The CDR3 DNA is TGTGCCAGCAGCCCAACCGGGGGGCATACAGGGCTGAACACTGAAGCTTTCTTT.